The 29 T cell receptor beta chains given below trace back to one sample, sequenced in a study of T-cell reconstitution after alpha-beta-depleted transplantation in children (dated by TCRdb to the mid-2010s). Library preparation used PCR. The instrument given in TCRdb is Illumina HiSeq 2500. TCR libraries were prepared with molecular barcoding, using unique molecular identifiers to normalize TCRbeta repertoire quantification. TCRdb cleaned the public reads at Q25 with fastp, built clones with MiXCR and kept in-frame beta chains. All rows with the same CDR3 protein become a single entry with the most common DNA and genes. This sample is represented by about 610,000 distinct CDR3 sequences; 10% to 13% of them were singletons. About 4.3% of the sample is taken by the ten largest. The sequencing here drew on PBMCs from the stem cell graft donor, taken from the stem cell graft. These receptors were collected from a human donor who donated a stem cell graft to a child with acute myeloid leukemia.

This clonotype was seen a few times. This chain joins TRBV5-1 and TRBJ1-5; 9 nucleotides agree with TRBD1. This CDR3 spans 15 amino acids. Trimming took 5 bases from V and 5 from J; bases not matched to a gene: 8. Germline CDR1 and CDR2: SGHRS and YFSETQ. The CDR3 is CASREGTGTDQPQHF. The CDR3 DNA is TGCGCCAGCAGGGAAGGGACAGGGACGGATCAGCCCCAGCATTTT.

This clonotype has ten or more counts. V usage is TRBV12-3 or TRBV12-4 and J usage is TRBJ2-1; the match to TRBD1 covers 9 bases. After removal of 2 bases from V and 5 bases from J, the junction contained 10 bases not matched to a gene. This CDR3 comprises 17 residues. CDR3 in amino acids: CASSLLLGQGTHNEQFF. The DNA for the CDR3 is TGTGCCAGCAGTTTACTTTTGGGACAGGGTACACACAATGAGCAGTTCTTC.

This clonotype was seen repeatedly, ten times or more. The chain carries TRBV12-3 or TRBV12-4 and TRBJ1-3; TRBD1 is a possible D gene (5 bases). Between the trimmed V and J ends, which lost 6 bases and 0 bases, there was a span of 12 bases. CDR3 size: 15 residues. CDR3 loop: CASSVQETSGNTIYF. The CDR3, as DNA: TGTGCCAGCAGCGTACAGGAGACCTCTGGAAACACCATATATTTT.

V gene TRBV20-1 combines with J gene TRBJ1-5; D gene uncertain. The V gene lost 2 bases and the J gene lost 3 bases, with 8 bases spanning the gap. The CDR3 consists of 13 residues. The V gene's germline CDR1 is DFQATT and CDR2 SNEGSKA (reference sequence). The CDR3 region is CSARQGVNQPQHF. In DNA, the CDR3 is TGCAGTGCTAGACAAGGTGTCAATCAGCCCCAGCATTTT.

The chain carries TRBV20-1 and TRBJ2-4, with D uncertain. Germline V gives CDR1 DFQATT, CDR2 SNEGSKA (reference sequence). The CDR3 has 14 amino acids. With 2 bases removed from V and 3 bases from J, the gap between germline ends came to 11 bases. Here the CDR3 DNA reads TGCAGTGCTAGAAAAACGGGCAGCAAAAACATTCAGTACTTC. Protein: CSARKTGSKNIQYF.

This clonotype was detected only a few times. The genes are TRBV5-1 and TRBJ2-2, with 7 positions matching TRBD2. CDR1 SGHRS and CDR2 YFSETQ come from the germline V gene. The CDR3 covers 16 residues. Unmatched junction bases numbered 8, after V lost 0 bases and J lost 6 bases. The CDR3 DNA reads as TGCGCCAGCAGCTTGGCCCTTGCGGGAGTCGCCGGGGAGCTGTTTTTT. It encodes CASSLALAGVAGELFF.

This chain links TRBV5-1 with TRBJ2-7, with D maybe TRBD2 (5 bases). Trimming took off 4 bases at V and 6 bases at J, with 23 bases between the two ends. Per germline, CDR1 SGHRS and CDR2 YFSETQ. The CDR3 extends over 16 amino acids. CDR3 sequence reads: CASSPPYGKSGSEQYF. The CDR3 nucleotides are TGCGCCAGCAGCCCGCCCTACGGGAAATCGGGCTCCGAGCAGTACTTC.

The table lists this clonotype with many counts. V is TRBV24-1 and J is TRBJ2-1; TRBD2 agrees at 10 bases. CDR1 KGHDR and CDR2 SFDVKD come from the germline V gene. There are 16 residues in the CDR3. V lost 9 bases to trimming and J lost 7 bases; unmatched junction nucleotides: 14. Written as DNA, the CDR3 is TGTGCCACCCGCCTCGGGCTAGCGGGAGTAATAAATGAGCAGTTCTTC. Translation: CATRLGLAGVINEQFF.

This clonotype was counted at least ten times. The chain joins TRBV5-1 to TRBJ2-3; TRBD2 aligns across 7 bases. The germline gives CDR1 SGHRS, CDR2 YFSETQ. This CDR3 contains 17 residues. The J segment lost 10 bases and the V segment lost 0 bases, leaving 17 bases of the junction unmatched. The CDR3 nucleotides are TGCGCCAGCAGCTTGGGAGGAGCGGGAATGTCCCGCATGGCGCAGTATTTT. This gives the protein CASSLGGAGMSRMAQYF.

This clonotype has at least ten counts. This rearrangement joins TRBV7-2 to TRBJ2-7, with TRBD2 as a possible D gene (6 bases). This CDR3 has 15 residues. The germline V gene encodes CDR1 SGHTA and CDR2 FQGNSA. The V and J ends lost 5 bases and 2 bases respectively, with 16 bases between them. CDR3 in amino acids: CASSQRGAGPYEQYF. The DNA of the CDR3 is TGTGCCAGCAGCCAGAGGGGTGCGGGGCCCTACGAGCAGTACTTC. Drawing the rest from reference TRBV7-2 and TRBJ2-7, the complete variable domain is GAGVSQSPSNKVTEKGKDVELRCDPISGHTALYWYRQSLGQGLEFLIYFQGNSAPDKSGLPSDRFSAERTGGSVSTLTIQRTQQEDSAVYLCASSQRGAGPYEQYFGPGTRLTVT.

This clonotype was counted at least ten times. The chain couples TRBV29-1 to TRBJ2-1, with D possibly called TRBD1 or TRBD2 (5 bases each). The V end was cut by 4 bases, the J end by 5 bases, with 15 bases between. The germline gives CDR1 SQVTM, CDR2 ANQGSEA. The CDR3 runs 14 residues. Here the CDR3 DNA reads TGCAGCGTTGGAACAGGCCCCGGGGACAATGAGCAGTTCTTC. This codes for CSVGTGPGDNEQFF.

CDR3 in amino acids: CSASEAGAISSYNEQFF. CDR3 DNA: TGCAGTGCTAGTGAAGCGGGAGCGATTAGCTCCTACAATGAGCAGTTCTTC. This sequence joins TRBV20-1 and TRBJ2-1, with 8 bases lining up with TRBD2. Germline CDR1 is DFQATT and CDR2 is SNEGSKA (reference sequence). This CDR3 contains 17 residues. J was trimmed by 0 bases and V by 3 bases; bases with no gene match: 10.

This clonotype was seen a few times. The rearrangement joins TRBV6-1 to TRBJ2-5; TRBD2 agrees at 9 bases. The ends lost 4 bases at V and 1 base at J; junction bases unmatched: 4. Germline values: CDR1 MNHNS, CDR2 SASEGT. This CDR3 has 15 residues. The CDR3 DNA reads TGTGCCAGCAGTGCGATAGCGGGAGCCCAAGAGACCCAGTACTTC. Amino acid sequence: CASSAIAGAQETQYF.

This clonotype was seen at least ten times. The genes are TRBV29-1 and TRBJ2-1; a weak D match, TRBD2 (6 bases). The length of the CDR3 is 14 residues. Between the trimmed V and J ends, which lost 6 bases and 1 base, there was a span of 13 bases. Germline loops: CDR1 SQVTM, CDR2 ANQGSEA. CDR3 in amino acids: CSVDPGRSYNEQFF. The CDR3, as DNA: TGCAGCGTAGACCCAGGGAGGTCCTACAATGAGCAGTTCTTC.

This clonotype was seen repeatedly, ten times or more. This rearrangement joins TRBV4-1 to TRBJ2-3, with D tentatively TRBD2 (6 bases). The V gene's germline CDR1 is MGHRA and CDR2 YSYEKL. The CDR3 is 16 amino acids. Between the trimmed V and J ends, which lost 0 bases and 0 bases, there was a span of 10 bases. Written as DNA, the CDR3 is TGCGCCAGCAGCCAAGAGGGGGGTACTAGCACAGATACGCAGTATTTT. Amino acid sequence: CASSQEGGTSTDTQYF.

As DNA, the CDR3 is TGTGCCAGCAGTTACGGGACAGGGGGCGGGAGCAATCAGCCCCAGCATTTT. Protein: CASSYGTGGGSNQPQHF. V and J are TRBV6-2 or TRBV6-3 and TRBJ1-5, with 12 bases matching TRBD1. After removal of 2 bases from V and 1 base from J, the junction contained 3 bases not matched to a gene. The germline V gene has CDR1 MNHEY and CDR2 SVGEGT. The CDR3 sequence is 17 residues long.

The chain combines TRBV18 with TRBJ2-7; possibly TRBD1 or TRBD2 for D (5 bases each). The germline V gene encodes CDR1 KGHSH and CDR2 LQKENI. The CDR3 spans 15 residues. V was trimmed by 0 bases and J by 2 bases, leaving 11 bases between them. The CDR3 region has the DNA TGTGCCAGCTCACCACCGGGGGTTCATCCCTACGAGCAGTACTTC. It specifies CASSPPGVHPYEQYF.

This clonotype has a count of ten or more. The rearrangement uses TRBV7-3 and TRBJ2-5; perhaps TRBD2 as D (6 bases). Trimming cost V 2 bases and J 5 bases, with 9 bases left between them. CDR1 is SGHTA, CDR2 FQGTGA, per germline. The CDR3 length is 13 residues. The CDR3 protein is CASSLRERETQYF. The CDR3 DNA follows: TGTGCCAGCAGCTTACGGGAGAGGGAGACCCAGTACTTC. The variable domain in full, with the rest retrieved from reference TRBV7-3 and TRBJ2-5, is GAGVSQTPSNKVTEKGKYVELRCDPISGHTALYWYRQSLGQGPEFLIYFQGTGAADDSGLPNDRFFAVRPEGSVSTLKIQRTERGDSAVYLCASSLRERETQYFGPGTRLLVL.

This clonotype appeared a few times. The gene calls are TRBV5-1 and TRBJ2-7; the match to TRBD1 covers 11 bases. V was pared by 6 bases and J by 3 bases, with 8 bases of the junction left unmatched. CDR1 and CDR2 from the germline V gene are SGHRS and YFSETQ. The CDR3 totals 15 residues. DNA for the CDR3: TGCGCCAGCACCCCGGAGGGGACAGGGGGCTACGAGCAGTACTTC. Amino acid sequence: CASTPEGTGGYEQYF.

The gene calls are TRBV20-1 and TRBJ2-1, with 16 bases fitting TRBD2. Germline-derived CDR1 and CDR2 are DFQATT and SNEGSKA (reference sequence). The CDR3 has 17 amino acids. Losses at the gene ends were 5 bases for V and 3 bases for J; bases not matched to a gene: 7. CDR3 nucleotide sequence: TGCAGTGCTTCGGGACTAGCGGGAGGGGAGATCTACAATGAGCAGTTCTTC. Its protein is CSASGLAGGEIYNEQFF.

This clonotype was recorded at least ten times. CDR3 coding DNA: TGTGCCAGCAGTCTCGGGGCCCGGGAAAACATTCAGTACTTC. It translates to CASSLGARENIQYF. The chain carries TRBV12-3 or TRBV12-4 and TRBJ2-4; tentatively, D is TRBD1 or TRBD2 (5 bases each). The CDR3 covers 14 residues. Trimming shortened V by 5 bases and J by 5 bases, and 13 bases separated the two germline ends.

This clonotype was detected only a few times. This chain uses TRBV20-1 with TRBJ2-3; D perhaps matches TRBD1 (6 bases). Trimming removed 1 base at V and 6 bases at J, with 11 bases between. Germline CDR1 and CDR2: DFQATT and SNEGSKA (reference sequence). This CDR3 spans 13 amino acids. The CDR3 protein is CSARAGAEDTQYF. The CDR3 DNA sequence: TGCAGTGCTAGAGCAGGGGCCGAGGATACGCAGTATTTT.

This chain links TRBV21-1 with TRBJ2-7; TRBD1, the D gene given by the table, was not confirmed from the DNA. TRBV21-1 is flagged as a pseudogene. The length of the CDR3 is 17 residues. DNA of the CDR3: TGTGCCAGCAGCGGAAGGGGCGATGGGGGGGTGCCCTACGAGCAGTACTTC. This codes for CASSGRGDGGVPYEQYF.

The gene calls are TRBV19 and TRBJ2-5, with D unresolved. Germline V gene lookup returns CDR1 LNHDA and CDR2 SQIVND (reference sequence). The CDR3 totals 13 residues. Trimming pared 5 bases from V and 5 bases from J, leaving 12 bases between. The CDR3 loop reads CASSPNSQETQYF. The CDR3 DNA follows: TGTGCCAGTAGTCCTAATTCCCAGGAGACCCAGTACTTC. The full variable domain, its missing parts supplied by reference TRBV19 and TRBJ2-5, is DGGITQSPKYLFRKEGQNVTLSCEQNLNHDAMYWYRQDPGQGLRLIYYSQIVNDFQKGDIAEGYSVSREKKESFPLTVTSAQKNPTAFYLCASSPNSQETQYFGPGTRLLVL.

This clonotype has a handful of counts. This chain links TRBV20-1 with TRBJ1-1; D is possibly TRBD1 (5 bases). Germline loops: CDR1 DFQATT, CDR2 SNEGSKA (reference sequence). V was trimmed by 0 bases and J by 0 bases, leaving 11 bases between them. The CDR3 has 15 residues. CDR3 in amino acids: CSARDLQQVNTEAFF. CDR3 coding DNA: TGCAGTGCTAGAGACCTCCAACAGGTGAACACTGAAGCTTTCTTT.

The table lists this clonotype with a few counts. This chain joins TRBV4-2 and TRBJ1-1; D gene ambiguous. The V end lost 1 base, the J end lost 0 bases, and 15 bases lay between the germline ends. Germline lookup yields CDR1 LGHNA and CDR2 YNFKEQ. The length of the CDR3 is 17 residues. The CDR3 loop reads CASSQASWAAMNTEAFF. For the CDR3, the DNA is TGTGCCAGCAGCCAAGCATCCTGGGCGGCCATGAACACTGAAGCTTTCTTT.

In its sample, this clonotype was seen a few times. CDR3 DNA: TGTGCCACCAGCAGAGTTAGCGGCAACTATGGCTACACCTTC. This translates into CATSRVSGNYGYTF. The J gene is TRBJ1-2, the V gene TRBV15; D remains unclear. Trimming removed 1 base from V and 2 bases from J, with 8 bases in between. The CDR3 has 14 amino acids. Germline CDR1 reads LNHNV; CDR2 reads YYDKDF (reference sequence).

This chain links TRBV20-1 with TRBJ2-7; D may correspond to TRBD1 or TRBD2 (6 bases each). The germline V gene encodes CDR1 DFQATT and CDR2 SNEGSKA (reference sequence). The CDR3 is 17 amino acids. With 0 bases removed from V and 3 bases from J, the gap between germline ends came to 21 bases. The CDR3 DNA reads TGCAGTGCTAGAGATTTACAGGGAGGACTTCGCATCTACGAGCAGTACTTC. Amino acids: CSARDLQGGLRIYEQYF.

The chain employs TRBV7-2 and TRBJ2-1, with a weak D call TRBD2 (5 bases). The CDR3 covers 16 residues. Trimming took 2 bases from V and 1 from J, leaving 12 bases between them. CDR1 and CDR2 from the germline V gene are SGHTA and FQGNSA. The CDR3 bases are TGTGCCAGCAGCTTACGGGTGGGAGCGTCCTACAATGAGCAGTTCTTC. Translated, it gives CASSLRVGASYNEQFF.